This entry describes one T cell receptor beta chain. This record comes from a study of blood T cell repertoires in COVID-19. Study-level information: Collection of acute and convalescent COVID-19 samples took place in the United States, Italy and Spain. PBMCs, B-cell-depleted T cells, or T cells were the source of the cDNA or gDNA that made up the material.

In germline, CDR1 is MNHEY, CDR2 SMNVEV (reference sequence). This CDR3 comprises 14 residues. Trimming at V came to 6 bases and at J to 8 bases, leaving 11 bases not matched to a gene. Authors' analysis steps: Amplification of reference gene primers provided the estimated nucleated cell counts. TCRdb's copy holds only in-frame clones and misses some; the assay was immunoSEQ multiplex PCR. The V and J calls and the clone size are those of that table, but D and trimming were determined from the DNA. The sample has 140,000 to 150,000 clones, over 80% seen once; the top ten hold roughly 37%. The sequence came from a man aged 50 to 59 who had recovered from COVID-19. The V call is TRBV27, the J call TRBJ1-2, with 8 nucleotides matching TRBD1. The sequenced sample consisted of peripheral blood. DNA for the CDR3: TGTGCCAGCAGGAGGGCGGACAGGGTCGGCGGCTACACCTTC. Translating it yields CASRRADRVGGYTF.